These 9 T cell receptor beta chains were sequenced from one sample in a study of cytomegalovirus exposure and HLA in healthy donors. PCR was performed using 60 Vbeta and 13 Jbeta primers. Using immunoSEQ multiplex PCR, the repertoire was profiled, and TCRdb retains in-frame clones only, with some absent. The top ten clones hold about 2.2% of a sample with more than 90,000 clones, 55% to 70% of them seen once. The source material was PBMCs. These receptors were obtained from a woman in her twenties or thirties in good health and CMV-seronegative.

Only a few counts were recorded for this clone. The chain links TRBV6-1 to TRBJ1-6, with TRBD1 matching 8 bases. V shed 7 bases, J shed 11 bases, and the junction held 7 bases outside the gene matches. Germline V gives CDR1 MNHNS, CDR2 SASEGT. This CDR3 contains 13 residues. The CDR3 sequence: CASNGQGLTPLHF. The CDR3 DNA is TGTGCCAGCAACGGACAGGGCCTAACACCCCTCCACTTT.

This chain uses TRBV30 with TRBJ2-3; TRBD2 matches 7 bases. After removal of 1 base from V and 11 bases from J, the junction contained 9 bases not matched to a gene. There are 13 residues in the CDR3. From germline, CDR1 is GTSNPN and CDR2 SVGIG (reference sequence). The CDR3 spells CAWSGASGVRQYF. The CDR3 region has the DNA TGTGCCTGGAGTGGAGCTAGCGGAGTTCGGCAGTATTTT.

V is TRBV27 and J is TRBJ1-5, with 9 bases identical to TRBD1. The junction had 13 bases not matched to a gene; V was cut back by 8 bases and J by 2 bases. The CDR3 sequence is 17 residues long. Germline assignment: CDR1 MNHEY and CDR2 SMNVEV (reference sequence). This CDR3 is CASASSQGARGNQPQHF. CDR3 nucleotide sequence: TGTGCCAGCGCCTCATCACAGGGGGCGAGAGGCAATCAGCCCCAGCATTTT.

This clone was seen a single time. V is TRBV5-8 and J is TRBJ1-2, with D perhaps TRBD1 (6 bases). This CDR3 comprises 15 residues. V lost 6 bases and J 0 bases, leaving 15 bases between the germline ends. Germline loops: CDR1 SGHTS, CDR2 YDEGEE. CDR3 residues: CASNPGDSANYGYTF. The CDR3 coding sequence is TGTGCCAGCAACCCAGGGGATAGCGCTAACTATGGCTACACCTTC.

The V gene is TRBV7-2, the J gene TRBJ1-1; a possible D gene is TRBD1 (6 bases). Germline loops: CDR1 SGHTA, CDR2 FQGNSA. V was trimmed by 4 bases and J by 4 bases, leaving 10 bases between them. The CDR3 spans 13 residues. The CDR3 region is CASSSGAGTEAFF. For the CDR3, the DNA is TGTGCCAGCAGCTCAGGGGCGGGCACTGAAGCTTTCTTT.

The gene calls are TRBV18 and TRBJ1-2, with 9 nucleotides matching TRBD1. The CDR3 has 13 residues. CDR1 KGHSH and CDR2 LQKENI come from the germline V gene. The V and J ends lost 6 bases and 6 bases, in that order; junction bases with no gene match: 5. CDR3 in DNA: TGTGCCAGCTCGCGGGACAGGGAAGATGGCTACACCTTC. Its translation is CASSRDREDGYTF.

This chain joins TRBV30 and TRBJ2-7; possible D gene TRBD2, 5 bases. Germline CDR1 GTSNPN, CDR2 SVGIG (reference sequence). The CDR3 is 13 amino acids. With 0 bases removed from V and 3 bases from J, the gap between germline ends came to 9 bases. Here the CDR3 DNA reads TGTGCCTGGAGTGTCCCGGCGGGCTACGAGCAGTACTTC. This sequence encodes CAWSVPAGYEQYF.

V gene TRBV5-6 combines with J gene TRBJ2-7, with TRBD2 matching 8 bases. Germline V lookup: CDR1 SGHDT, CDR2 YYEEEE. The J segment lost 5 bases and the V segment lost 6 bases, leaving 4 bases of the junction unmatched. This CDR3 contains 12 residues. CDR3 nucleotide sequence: TGTGCCAGCAACCACGGGAGGGACGAGCAGTACTTC. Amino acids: CASNHGRDEQYF.

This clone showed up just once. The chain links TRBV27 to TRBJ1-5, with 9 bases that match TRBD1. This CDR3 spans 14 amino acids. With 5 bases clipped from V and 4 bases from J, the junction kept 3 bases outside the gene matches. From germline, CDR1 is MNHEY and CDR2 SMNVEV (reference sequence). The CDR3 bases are TGTGCCAGCAGTAGACAGGGGGTAAATCAGCCCCAGCATTTT. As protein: CASSRQGVNQPQHF.